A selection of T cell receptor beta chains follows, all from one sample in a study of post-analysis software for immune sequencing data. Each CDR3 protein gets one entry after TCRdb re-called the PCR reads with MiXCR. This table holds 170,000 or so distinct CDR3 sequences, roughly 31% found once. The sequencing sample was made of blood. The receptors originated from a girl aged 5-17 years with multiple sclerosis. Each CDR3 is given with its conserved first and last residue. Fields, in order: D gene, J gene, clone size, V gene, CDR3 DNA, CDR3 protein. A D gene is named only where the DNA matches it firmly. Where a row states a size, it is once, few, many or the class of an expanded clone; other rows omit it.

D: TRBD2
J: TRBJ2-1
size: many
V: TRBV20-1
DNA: TGCAGTGCTAGGGTTCTAGTGGGAGGGCTCGGTGAGCAGTTCTTC
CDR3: CSARVLVGGLGEQFF

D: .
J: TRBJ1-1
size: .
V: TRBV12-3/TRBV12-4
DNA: TGTGCCAGCAGTTTACAGGGAGTCACTGAAGCTTTCTTT
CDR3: CASSLQGVTEAFF

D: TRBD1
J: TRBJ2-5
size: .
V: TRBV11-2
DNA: TGTGCCAGCAGCGCCCGTTTGGGACAGGGGGCCGAGACCCAGTACTTC
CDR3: CASSARLGQGAETQYF

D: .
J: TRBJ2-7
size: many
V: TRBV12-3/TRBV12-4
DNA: TGTGCCAGCAGTTTTAGTCAGGTATCCTACGAGCAGTACTTC
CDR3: CASSFSQVSYEQYF

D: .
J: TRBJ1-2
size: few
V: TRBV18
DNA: TGTGCCAGCCAGCGGGGGCAGGGCTATGGCTACACCTTC
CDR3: CASQRGQGYGYTF

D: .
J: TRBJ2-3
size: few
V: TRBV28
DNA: TGTGCCAGCAGTACCTTAAGACTAACGGAAGGTACAGATACGCAGTATTTT
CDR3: CASSTLRLTEGTDTQYF

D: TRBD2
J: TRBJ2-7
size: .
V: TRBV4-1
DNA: TGCGCCAGCAGCCAAGGAGAGGCGGCGGGACTAGTTGCCTACGAGCAGTACTTC
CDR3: CASSQGEAAGLVAYEQYF

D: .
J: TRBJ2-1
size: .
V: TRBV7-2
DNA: TGTGCCAGCAGCGCCCAGTACAATGAGCAGTTCTTC
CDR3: CASSAQYNEQFF

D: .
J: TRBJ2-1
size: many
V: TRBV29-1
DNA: TGCAGCGTTGTCAATGGAGGTGAGCAGTTCTTC
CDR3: CSVVNGGEQFF

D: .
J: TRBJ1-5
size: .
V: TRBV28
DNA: TGTGCCAGCGGAAGTAGGAATCAGCCCCAGCATTTT
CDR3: CASGSRNQPQHF

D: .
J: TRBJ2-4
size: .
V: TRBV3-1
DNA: TGTGCCAGCAGCTCGCGACTAGGCGTACAAAACATTCAGTACTTC
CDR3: CASSSRLGVQNIQYF

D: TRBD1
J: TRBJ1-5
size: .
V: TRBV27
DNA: TGTGCCAGCAGACAGGGGAGTGGTGGCAATCAGCCCCAGCATTTT
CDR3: CASRQGSGGNQPQHF

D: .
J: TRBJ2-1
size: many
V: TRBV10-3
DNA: TGTGCCATCAGTGACTTCAATGAGCAGTTCTTC
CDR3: CAISDFNEQFF

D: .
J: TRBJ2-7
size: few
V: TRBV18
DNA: TGTGCCAGCTCACCCGACAGATCCGAGCAGTACTTC
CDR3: CASSPDRSEQYF

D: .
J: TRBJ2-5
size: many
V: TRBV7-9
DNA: TGTGCCAGCAGCTTATCCAGGGGAGAGACCCAGTACTTC
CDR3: CASSLSRGETQYF

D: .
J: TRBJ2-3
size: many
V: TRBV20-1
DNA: TGCAGTGCTAGAGATATCGAGGGAATGCAGTATTTT
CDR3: CSARDIEGMQYF

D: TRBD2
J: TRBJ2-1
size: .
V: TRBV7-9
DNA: TGTGCCAGCAGCTTAACGAGCGGGGGGGCCAAGAATGAGCAGTTCTTC
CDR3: CASSLTSGGAKNEQFF

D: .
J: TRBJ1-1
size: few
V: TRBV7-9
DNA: TGTGCCAGCAGCTTAGCGAGCGTGAATATGAACACTGAAGCTTTCTTT
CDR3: CASSLASVNMNTEAFF

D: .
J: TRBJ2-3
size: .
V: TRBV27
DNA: TGTGCCAGCAGTTTATTCCCCACAGATACGCAGTATTTT
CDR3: CASSLFPTDTQYF

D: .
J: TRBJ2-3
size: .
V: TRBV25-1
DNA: TGTGCCAGCAGTGAACTCTTGGGCACAGATACGCAGTATTTT
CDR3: CASSELLGTDTQYF

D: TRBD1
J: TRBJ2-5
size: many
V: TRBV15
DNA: TGTGCCACCAGTTTCACAGGGACAGGGAGAGAGACCCAGTACTTC
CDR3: CATSFTGTGRETQYF

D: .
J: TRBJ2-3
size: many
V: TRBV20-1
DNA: TGCAGTGCTAGAGATGAGGGCCAGCAGCCAGATACGCAGTATTTT
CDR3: CSARDEGQQPDTQYF

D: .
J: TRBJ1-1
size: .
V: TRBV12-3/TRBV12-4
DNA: TGTACCAGCACCCGACAAGCGAACACTGAAGCTTTCTTT
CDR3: CTSTRQANTEAFF

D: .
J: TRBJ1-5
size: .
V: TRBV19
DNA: TGTGCCAGTATTCTGGGGGGCGCGAGCAATCAGCCCCAGCATTTT
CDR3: CASILGGASNQPQHF

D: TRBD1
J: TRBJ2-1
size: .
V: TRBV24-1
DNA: TGTGCCACCAGTGAGCTCGGACAGGGAAGGAGGAATGAGCAGTTCTTC
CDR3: CATSELGQGRRNEQFF

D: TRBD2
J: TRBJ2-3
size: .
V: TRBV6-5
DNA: TGTGCCAGCAGTTACTCGACATCAAGCCGGCGGCAGACTAGCGGCACAGATACGCAGTATTTT
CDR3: CASSYSTSSRRQTSGTDTQYF

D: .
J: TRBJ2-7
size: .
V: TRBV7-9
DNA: TGTGCCAGCAGCTTCCGGGACGGCTACGAGCAGTACTTC
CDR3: CASSFRDGYEQYF

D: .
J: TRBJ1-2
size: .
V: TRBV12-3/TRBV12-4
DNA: TGTGCCAGCAGCCAGGTCTCGGGACCTAGGGACTATGGCTACACCTTC
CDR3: CASSQVSGPRDYGYTF

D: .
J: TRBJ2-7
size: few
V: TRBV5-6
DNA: TGTGCCAGCAGCCCCCTCGCCCCCTCGAGTGGCTACGAGCAGTACTTC
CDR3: CASSPLAPSSGYEQYF

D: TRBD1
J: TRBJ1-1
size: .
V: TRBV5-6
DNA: TGTGCCAGCAGCCCTGGGACAGGATACACTGAAGCTTTCTTT
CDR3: CASSPGTGYTEAFF

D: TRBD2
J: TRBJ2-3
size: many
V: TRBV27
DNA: TGTGCCAGCAGTTTAACTAGCGGGAGTTCAGATACGCAGTATTTT
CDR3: CASSLTSGSSDTQYF

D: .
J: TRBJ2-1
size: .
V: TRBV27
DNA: TGTGCCAGCGGTAGTGGGCTCTACAATGAGCAGTTCTTC
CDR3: CASGSGLYNEQFF

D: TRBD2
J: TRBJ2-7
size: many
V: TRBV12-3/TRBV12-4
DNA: TGTGCCAGCAGCTGGACTAGCGCGGGCAACGAGCAGTACTTC
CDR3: CASSWTSAGNEQYF

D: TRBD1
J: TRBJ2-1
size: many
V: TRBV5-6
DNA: TGTGCCAGCAGCTTGTCTAATCGGGACAGGGCAAATGAGCAGTTCTTC
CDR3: CASSLSNRDRANEQFF

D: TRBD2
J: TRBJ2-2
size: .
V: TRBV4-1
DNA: TGCGCCAGCAGCCAGCTAATAGCGGGAGATCTTTCCGGGGAGCTGTTTTTT
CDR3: CASSQLIAGDLSGELFF